One and the same sample provided the 18 T cell receptor beta chains below, sequenced in a study of blood T cells in healthy people across ages. Next came a second PCR, run for roughly 6 to 11 cycles, which used a sample-barcoded 5' primer along with a J-beta primer mix. TCRdb fed the 5' RACE reads into MiXCR, producing one record per CDR3 protein. The sample contains 800,000 to 950,000 distinct CDR3 sequences, around 48% of which appear only once. Sequencing was carried out using blood. Every receptor here comes from a man aged 30 to 39 in good health.

The rearrangement links TRBV2 to TRBJ2-5; no reliable D call. The CDR3 has 13 amino acids. Trimming cost V 0 bases and J 2 bases, with 4 bases left between them. From germline, CDR1 is SNHLY and CDR2 FYNNEI. CDR3 amino acids: CASSEALQETQYF. The CDR3 region has the DNA TGTGCCAGCAGTGAAGCTCTACAAGAGACCCAGTACTTC.

This clonotype was recorded a few times. J is TRBJ2-5 and V is TRBV5-1, with a tentative D call TRBD1 (6 bases). Germline CDR1 reads SGHRS; CDR2 reads YFSETQ. V lost 6 bases and J lost 1, with 16 bases in between. The CDR3 is 15 residues long. The CDR3 loop is CASTSGQLFQETQYF. Written as DNA, the CDR3 is TGCGCCAGCACCTCAGGACAGCTCTTCCAAGAGACCCAGTACTTC.

V and J are TRBV2 and TRBJ1-1; possibly TRBD1 for D (6 bases). V lost 4 bases and J 2 bases, leaving 11 bases between the germline ends. In germline, CDR1 is SNHLY, CDR2 FYNNEI. The CDR3 runs 14 residues. CDR3 nucleotide sequence: TGTGCCAGCAGTGGTCAACAGGGAAACACTGAAGCTTTCTTT. Its translation: CASSGQQGNTEAFF.

On this clonotype itself: Just one base apart from a much larger clone, this may be a read error. CDR3 coding DNA: TGTGCCAGCAGCAAGGGGGACAACATCTACAATGAGCAGTTCTTC. Its translation is CASSKGDNIYNEQFF. This chain uses TRBV7-2 with TRBJ2-1; D may be TRBD1 (6 bases). The CDR3 loop spans 15 amino acids. Germline lookup yields CDR1 SGHTA and CDR2 FQGNSA. V shed 5 bases and J shed 3 bases, with 14 bases lying between them.

This clonotype has at least ten counts. The CDR3, as DNA: TGCAGTGCCCATACCCCCATGAACACTGAAGCTTTCTTT. Residues: CSAHTPMNTEAFF. This chain links TRBV20-1 with TRBJ1-1; D is unclear. Germline V gives CDR1 DFQATT, CDR2 SNEGSKA (reference sequence). The CDR3 totals 13 residues. V shed 6 bases and J shed 0 bases, with 11 bases lying between them.

The rearrangement links TRBV3-1 to TRBJ1-5; D unclear. The CDR3 has 17 residues. V lost 2 bases to trimming and J lost 2 bases, with 16 bases between them. Germline V gene data show CDR1 as LGHDT and CDR2 as YNNKEL (reference sequence). As DNA, the CDR3 is TGTGCCAGCAGCCAATCTGTCTTGAAAACAGGCAATCAGCCCCAGCATTTT. Translating gives CASSQSVLKTGNQPQHF.

The genes are TRBV2 and TRBJ2-5; the match to TRBD1 covers 7 bases. Germline trimming cut 7 bases from V and 2 bases from J; bases unmatched to any gene: 4. Germline CDR1 is SNHLY and CDR2 is FYNNEI. The CDR3 sequence is 13 residues long. The CDR3 nucleotides read TGTGCCAGCATGGGGACAGCGCAAGAGACCCAGTACTTC. Translated: CASMGTAQETQYF.

This rearrangement joins TRBV28 to TRBJ2-6, with 7 bases matching TRBD1. Losses at the gene ends were 3 bases for V and 1 base for J; bases not matched to a gene: 3. Germline V gene lookup returns CDR1 MDHEN and CDR2 SYDVKM. The CDR3 spans 16 residues. DNA for the CDR3: TGTGCCAGCAGTTTGGAACAGGGGTCTGGGGCCAACGTCCTGACTTTC. As protein: CASSLEQGSGANVLTF.

The chain joins TRBV18 to TRBJ1-1, with TRBD1 matching over 7 bases. With V trimmed by 3 bases and J by 7 bases, 8 bases remained unmatched. The CDR3 totals 14 residues. Germline V gives CDR1 KGHSH, CDR2 LQKENI. DNA of the CDR3: TGTGCCAGCTCACCGTCGACAGGGCGTGTTGAAGCTTTCTTT. Translated, it gives CASSPSTGRVEAFF.

This clonotype is a singleton in its sample. A much bigger clone sits one base away, suggesting this may be a read error. The gene calls are TRBV5-1 and TRBJ2-7; D is uncertain. Trimming shortened V by 0 bases and J by 11 bases, and 24 bases separated the two germline ends. CDR1 and CDR2 from the germline V gene are SGHRS and YFSETQ. The CDR3 is 16 amino acids. The CDR3 loop reads CASSLAMSRGEETEYF. CDR3 bases: TGCGCCAGCAGCTTGGCCATGTCAAGAGGCGAAGAGACCGAGTACTTC.

The V and J genes are TRBV7-9 and TRBJ2-7, with 7 bases aligning to TRBD1. CDR3 length: 18 residues. The V gene end was trimmed by 9 bases and the J gene end by 2 bases; junction bases not matched to a gene: 22. Germline V lookup: CDR1 SEHNR, CDR2 FQNEAQ (reference sequence). CDR3 sequence reads: CASSFHTTGNLRTYEQYF. CDR3 bases: TGTGCCAGTAGTTTTCATACGACAGGGAACCTCCGGACCTACGAGCAGTACTTC.

This chain's CDR3 is CASSQGPGQNSPLHF. In nucleotides, the CDR3 is TGCGCCAGCAGCCAGGGACCGGGACAAAATTCACCCCTCCACTTT. The chain has TRBV4-1 and TRBJ1-6, with a tentative D call TRBD1 (6 bases). This CDR3 contains 15 residues. V lost 3 bases and J lost 7, with 13 bases in between. Germline V gene sequence: CDR1 MGHRA, CDR2 YSYEKL.

The genes are TRBV7-2 and TRBJ1-6; TRBD1 aligns across 11 bases. V was clipped by 5 bases and J by 9 bases; unmatched bases: 3. This CDR3 spans 14 amino acids. Germline V lookup: CDR1 SGHTA, CDR2 FQGNSA. The CDR3 bases are TGTGCCAGCAGCAAGGACAGGGGGCCTTCACCCCTCCACTTT. It codes for CASSKDRGPSPLHF.

The chain uses TRBV20-1 and TRBJ2-2, with unresolved D. The ends were cut back, 1 base at V and 5 bases at J, with 8 bases in the middle. This CDR3 has 13 residues. The germline gives CDR1 DFQATT, CDR2 SNEGSKA (reference sequence). The CDR3 region has the DNA TGCAGTGCTAGAGGTCCTGTGACCGGGGAGCTGTTTTTT. Its translation: CSARGPVTGELFF.

The chain combines TRBV27 with TRBJ2-5, with unresolved D. V gave up 7 bases and J gave up 1 base, with 13 bases separating them. Germline values: CDR1 MNHEY, CDR2 SMNVEV (reference sequence). The CDR3 runs to 14 residues. The CDR3 DNA reads as TGTGCCAGCAACCCAACGGAGACCCAAGAGACCCAGTACTTC. This gives the protein CASNPTETQETQYF.

The chain recombines TRBV7-2 with TRBJ2-1; no reliable D call. CDR1 is SGHTA, CDR2 FQGNSA, per germline. Trimming removed 1 base at V and 8 bases at J, with 9 bases between. The CDR3 has 13 residues. The CDR3 sequence: CASSLGVYDEQFF. The CDR3 DNA follows: TGTGCCAGCAGCTTAGGGGTTTACGATGAGCAGTTCTTC.

For the CDR3, the DNA is TGTGCCAGCGGCAGGACAGGGGGCGCCTATGGCTACACCTTC. This translates into CASGRTGGAYGYTF. This rearrangement joins TRBV11-2 to TRBJ1-2, with 11 bases aligning to TRBD1. The ends lost 8 bases at V and 4 bases at J; junction bases unmatched: 6. CDR3 size: 14 residues. CDR1 and CDR2 (germline): SGHAT, FQNNGV.

There are a few counts of this clonotype. The V and J genes are TRBV20-1 and TRBJ1-4; D call uncertain. The V end was cut by 4 bases, the J end by 7 bases, with 19 bases between. CDR1 is DFQATT and CDR2 is SNEGSKA in the germline V gene (reference sequence). CDR3 size: 15 residues. The CDR3 nucleotides read TGCAGTGCTACTTCATTTCAGAGTCTGGGTGAAAAACTGTTTTTT. It is translated as CSATSFQSLGEKLFF.